This is a list of T cell receptor beta chains from one sample in a study of regulatory T cells in long-lasting Graves disease. TCRdb analysed the multiplex PCR reads with MiXCR anew, one entry per CDR3 protein. The sample includes 350,000 to 550,000 distinct CDR3 sequences, 12% to 15% of them seen just once. This same sample was also taken into another study, of T cells in Graves' hyperthyroidism and ophthalmopathy.

This material consisted of peripheral blood mononuclear cells (PBMCs), taken at new diagnosis, from a patient treated with antithyroid drugs. The source is a woman between 50 and 59 years old with Graves disease. Each CDR3 is given with its conserved first and last residue. The D gene is left open where the match is weak. Not every row has a clone size; where given, it reads once, few, many or a size class.

clone size: many
D gene: TRBD1
J gene: TRBJ2-7
V gene: TRBV2
CDR3 protein: CASSRQGAPDEQYF
CDR3 DNA: TGTGCCAGCAGCCGACAGGGGGCACCCGACGAGCAGTACTTC

clone size: many
D gene: TRBD1
J gene: TRBJ1-2
V gene: TRBV18
CDR3 protein: CASSPDRASYGYTF
CDR3 DNA: TGTGCCAGCTCACCGGACAGGGCGAGCTATGGCTACACCTTC

clone size: many
D gene: TRBD2
J gene: TRBJ2-1
V gene: TRBV6-1
CDR3 protein: CASSGLAGVHNEQFF
CDR3 DNA: TGTGCCAGCAGTGGACTAGCGGGAGTTCACAATGAGCAGTTCTTC

clone size: few
D gene: TRBD2
J gene: TRBJ2-1
V gene: TRBV9
CDR3 protein: CASSTTGGNNEQFF
CDR3 DNA: TGTGCCAGCAGCACCACGGGGGGGAACAATGAGCAGTTCTTC

clone size: few
D gene: .
J gene: TRBJ2-7
V gene: TRBV16
CDR3 protein: CATSAGHGYEQYF
CDR3 DNA: TGTGCCACCAGTGCAGGGCATGGCTACGAGCAGTACTTC

clone size: many
D gene: .
J gene: TRBJ1-1
V gene: TRBV19
CDR3 protein: CASSITSTGTTEAFF
CDR3 DNA: TGTGCCAGTAGTATAACCTCGACTGGAACGACTGAAGCTTTCTTT

clone size: .
D gene: TRBD1
J gene: TRBJ1-5
V gene: TRBV6-1
CDR3 protein: CASSGGQAGNQPQHF
CDR3 DNA: TGTGCCAGCAGTGGGGGACAGGCCGGCAATCAGCCCCAGCATTTT

clone size: many
D gene: .
J gene: TRBJ2-2
V gene: TRBV6-1
CDR3 protein: CASSSTAGELFF
CDR3 DNA: TGTGCCAGCAGCTCCACAGCCGGGGAGCTGTTTTTT

clone size: many
D gene: .
J gene: TRBJ2-6
V gene: TRBV28
CDR3 protein: CASSLDSSGANVLTF
CDR3 DNA: TGTGCCAGCAGCTTAGACAGCTCTGGGGCCAACGTCCTGACTTTC

clone size: many
D gene: .
J gene: TRBJ2-1
V gene: TRBV27
CDR3 protein: CASRTGVVYNEQFF
CDR3 DNA: TGTGCCAGCAGAACGGGAGTTGTCTACAATGAGCAGTTCTTC

clone size: few
D gene: TRBD2
J gene: TRBJ2-1
V gene: TRBV4-2
CDR3 protein: CASSLREATSGNYNEQFF
CDR3 DNA: TGTGCCAGCAGCCTCAGAGAAGCAACTAGCGGGAATTACAATGAGCAGTTCTTC

clone size: many
D gene: TRBD2
J gene: TRBJ2-3
V gene: TRBV14
CDR3 protein: CASSQVRAGVITDTQYF
CDR3 DNA: TGTGCCAGCAGCCAAGTCCGAGCGGGAGTTATCACAGATACGCAGTATTTT

clone size: many
D gene: TRBD1
J gene: TRBJ2-5
V gene: TRBV28
CDR3 protein: CASSLGSRGRETQYF
CDR3 DNA: TGTGCCAGCAGTTTAGGTTCCAGGGGGCGGGAGACCCAGTACTTC

clone size: few
D gene: .
J gene: TRBJ1-2
V gene: TRBV7-9
CDR3 protein: CASSSSAVYGYTF
CDR3 DNA: TGTGCCAGCAGCTCTAGTGCAGTCTATGGCTACACCTTC

clone size: .
D gene: .
J gene: TRBJ2-7
V gene: TRBV7-3
CDR3 protein: CASSPNRESYEQYF
CDR3 DNA: TGTGCCAGCAGCCCTAACAGGGAATCCTACGAGCAGTACTTC

clone size: .
D gene: .
J gene: TRBJ1-4
V gene: TRBV10-3
CDR3 protein: CATHLDSATNEKLFF
CDR3 DNA: TGTGCCACCCACCTTGACAGTGCAACTAATGAAAAACTGTTTTTT

clone size: many
D gene: TRBD2
J gene: TRBJ2-1
V gene: TRBV11-2
CDR3 protein: CASSDYAGGALNEQFF
CDR3 DNA: TGTGCCAGCAGCGACTACGCGGGGGGGGCGCTTAATGAGCAGTTCTTC

clone size: many
D gene: TRBD1
J gene: TRBJ1-1
V gene: TRBV27
CDR3 protein: CASSLRTGGYGTEAFF
CDR3 DNA: TGTGCCAGCAGTCTCCGGACAGGGGGCTACGGGACTGAAGCTTTCTTT

clone size: .
D gene: .
J gene: TRBJ1-2
V gene: TRBV30
CDR3 protein: CAWLGGDYGYTF
CDR3 DNA: TGTGCCTGGCTGGGGGGCGATTATGGCTACACCTTC

clone size: few
D gene: TRBD2
J gene: TRBJ2-3
V gene: TRBV11-2
CDR3 protein: CASSTRTSEMNTQYF
CDR3 DNA: TGTGCCAGCAGCACCCGGACTAGCGAAATGAATACGCAGTATTTT

clone size: many
D gene: TRBD2
J gene: TRBJ2-1
V gene: TRBV6-2/TRBV6-3
CDR3 protein: CASSEGLAGNNEQFF
CDR3 DNA: TGTGCCAGCAGTGAAGGTCTAGCGGGAAACAATGAGCAGTTCTTC

clone size: few
D gene: .
J gene: TRBJ2-7
V gene: TRBV5-1
CDR3 protein: CASSLAGNGYEQYF
CDR3 DNA: TGCGCCAGCAGCTTGGCAGGGAACGGCTACGAGCAGTACTTC